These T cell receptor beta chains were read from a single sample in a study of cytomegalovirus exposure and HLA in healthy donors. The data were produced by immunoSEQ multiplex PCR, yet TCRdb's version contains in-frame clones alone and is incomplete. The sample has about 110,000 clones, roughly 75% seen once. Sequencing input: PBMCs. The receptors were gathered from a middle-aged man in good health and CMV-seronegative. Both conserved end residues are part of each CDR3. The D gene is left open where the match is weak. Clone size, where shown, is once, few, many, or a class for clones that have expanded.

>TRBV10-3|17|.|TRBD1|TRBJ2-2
TGTGCCATCAGTGAGACCCGACCGGACAGGGTAATCGGGGTGCTGTTTTTT
CAISETRPDRVIGVLFF
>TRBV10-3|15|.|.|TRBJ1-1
TGTGCCATCAGTGAGACGGCAGGGCAGAACACTGAAGCTTTCTTT
CAISETAGQNTEAFF
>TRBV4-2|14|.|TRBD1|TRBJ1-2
TGTGCCAGCAGCCAAGCGGACAGGGGGTATGGCTACACCTTC
CASSQADRGYGYTF
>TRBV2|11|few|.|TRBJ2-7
TGTGCCAGCAGTCGGGGGTACGAGCAGTACTTC
CASSRGYEQYF
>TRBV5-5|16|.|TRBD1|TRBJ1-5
TGTGCCAGCAGCTTCACCGCCGGGACAGGGGTTCAGCCCCAGCATTTT
CASSFTAGTGVQPQHF
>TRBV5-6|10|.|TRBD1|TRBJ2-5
TGTGCCAGCAGTGGGACAGGGCAGTACTTC
CASSGTGQYF
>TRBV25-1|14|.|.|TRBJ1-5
TGTGCCAGCAGTGAACGGTATGGCAATCAGCCCCAGCATTTT
CASSERYGNQPQHF
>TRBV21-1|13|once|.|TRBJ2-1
TGTGCCAGCAGCAAATCCGGGGACAATGAGCAGTTCTTC
CASSKSGDNEQFF
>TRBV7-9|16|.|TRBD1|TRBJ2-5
TGTTCCAGCAGCTCGACGGGCAGGGGGCGCGGGGAGACCCAGTACTTC
CSSSSTGRGRGETQYF
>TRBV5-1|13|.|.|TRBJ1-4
TGCGCCAGCCGATCGGGGGTAGGTGAAAAACTGTTTTTT
CASRSGVGEKLFF
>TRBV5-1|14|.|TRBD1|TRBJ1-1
TGCGCCAGCAGCCTCCGGGACAGGCGCACTGAAGCTTTCTTT
CASSLRDRRTEAFF